Listed below are T cell receptor beta chains from one sample, sequenced in a study of graft-versus-host responses after intestinal transplantation. The protocol was immunoSEQ multiplex PCR, while the TCRdb copy is restricted to in-frame clones and leaves out a portion. The sample contains 90,000 to 150,000 clones, roughly 93% of which appear only once. Which antigens these TCRs recognize remains unknown. Sequences were derived from unstimulated CD4+ T cells sorted from spleen or lymph node cells, sampled before intestinal transplant. The receptors stem from a human donor who received an intestinal transplant. The CDR3 runs from the conserved cysteine through the conserved F or W. A D gene is named only where the DNA matches it firmly. Clone size is given for some rows only: seen once, a few or many times, or a class if the clone is expanded.

TRBV7-8,NA,TRBD1,TRBJ2-1,TGTGCCAAAGTGAGGACAGGGGGCCTTAGCTCGCAGTTCTTC,CAKVRTGGLSSQFF
TRBV7-9,NA,NA,TRBJ1-2,TGTGCCAGCAGCTTGACAGGTGTTGCCTACACCTTC,CASSLTGVAYTF
TRBV21-1,NA,NA,TRBJ2-1,TGTGCCAGCAGCCTCGCGGAGGTCGAGCGGGACCACAATGAGCAGTTCTTC,CASSLAEVERDHNEQFF
TRBV19,NA,NA,TRBJ1-1,TGTGCCAGTTCTAGAGCGGCAGGGACTGAAGCTTTCTTT,CASSRAAGTEAFF
TRBV27,NA,TRBD1,TRBJ2-2,TGTGCCAGCAGTTTCTGGGACAGGTTCGGGGAGCTGTTTTTT,CASSFWDRFGELFF
TRBV6-5,NA,TRBD1,TRBJ2-3,TGTGCCAGCAACTCCTTAGGACAGGGAAAAGATACGCAGTATTTT,CASNSLGQGKDTQYF
TRBV9,NA,TRBD2,TRBJ2-1,TGTGCCAGCAGCGTAGGTATTGGGACTAGCGGGCAAAATGAGCAGTTCTTC,CASSVGIGTSGQNEQFF
TRBV6-5,NA,NA,TRBJ1-3,TGTGCCAGCAGTACTGACAGCTTCTCTGGAAACACCATATATTTT,CASSTDSFSGNTIYF
TRBV6-1,NA,NA,TRBJ2-7,TGTGCCAGCAGTGTGTATGGGACTTCCTCCTACGAGCAGTACTTC,CASSVYGTSSYEQYF
TRBV2,NA,TRBD2,TRBJ2-5,TGTGCCAGCAGTGTCGGGACTAGCTCACCGCAAGAGACCCAGTACTTC,CASSVGTSSPQETQYF
TRBV6-5,NA,NA,TRBJ2-7,TGTGCCAGCAGTAGGCCATCCTACGAGCAGTACTTC,CASSRPSYEQYF
TRBV27,NA,TRBD1,TRBJ2-7,TGTGCCAGCAGTTCCCGGACAGGGAACTACGAGCAGTACTTC,CASSSRTGNYEQYF
TRBV29-1,NA,NA,TRBJ1-1,TGCAGCGTTGAGAGAGGGAACACTGAAGCTTTCTTT,CSVERGNTEAFF
TRBV19,NA,NA,TRBJ1-5,TGTGCCAGTAGTATGGATCCTGGTCAGCCCCAGCATTTT,CASSMDPGQPQHF
TRBV10-1,NA,NA,TRBJ1-2,TGCGCCAGCAGTGAGAACCTCCAGGGCTACACCTTC,CASSENLQGYTF
TRBV9,NA,NA,TRBJ2-1,TGTGCCAGCAGCCCCCATGGACAGCTAAGAAGCAATGAGCAGTTCTTC,CASSPHGQLRSNEQFF
TRBV27,NA,TRBD1,TRBJ1-3,TGTGCCAGCAGTTTATCGTGGACAGGGTACGGAAACACCATATATTTT,CASSLSWTGYGNTIYF
TRBV7-2,NA,NA,TRBJ2-5,TGTGCCAGCAGTTGGAGGGTCCAAGAGACCCAGTACTTC,CASSWRVQETQYF
TRBV29-1,NA,NA,TRBJ1-4,TGCAGCGTCAGACCGGGTAATGAAAAACTGTTTTTT,CSVRPGNEKLFF
TRBV18,NA,NA,TRBJ2-7,TGTGCCAGCTCACCAATCGGGAGCACCTCCTACGAGCAGTACTTC,CASSPIGSTSYEQYF
TRBV4-2,NA,NA,TRBJ2-7,TGTGCCAGCAGCCAAGACAGGAGGACCGAGCAGTACTTC,CASSQDRRTEQYF
TRBV10-3,NA,NA,TRBJ2-7,TGTGCCATCAGTGAGTCGAAAATCCGGGGTGACGAGCAGTACTTC,CAISESKIRGDEQYF
TRBV29-1,once,TRBD2,TRBJ2-7,TGCAGCGTTACTCCGGGACTAGCGGGAGACGCGGGAGAGCAGTACTTC,CSVTPGLAGDAGEQYF
TRBV15,NA,TRBD1,TRBJ2-1,TGTGCCACCAGCAGGGCCCCCGGGACAGGGGAGGCCAATGAGCAGTTCTTC,CATSRAPGTGEANEQFF
TRBV6-5,NA,NA,TRBJ2-7,TGTGCCAGCAGTTACTTTCCCGGGACCTCCTACGAGCAGTACTTC,CASSYFPGTSYEQYF
TRBV10-1,NA,TRBD1,TRBJ2-7,TGCGCCAGCAGTGATGGGGGGACAGGGACGAGGGAGCAGTACTTC,CASSDGGTGTREQYF
TRBV23-1,once,NA,TRBJ1-1,TGCGCCAGCAGTCAATCCCGCGACAGGTTGAACACTGAAGCTTTCTTT,CASSQSRDRLNTEAFF
TRBV10-2,once,NA,TRBJ2-7,TGCGCCAGCAGAATCCAGGGGCCATTTGGGGAGCAGTACTTC,CASRIQGPFGEQYF
TRBV25-1,NA,NA,TRBJ2-3,TGTGCCAGCAGTGAAAGGAGTGGGCTGGGAGATACGCAGTATTTT,CASSERSGLGDTQYF
TRBV29-1,NA,NA,TRBJ1-1,TGCAGCGTTGCGGAGGGTGAAGGCACTGAAGCTTTCTTT,CSVAEGEGTEAFF
TRBV9,NA,NA,TRBJ2-1,TGTGCCAGCAGCGTAGCAGTTTACAATGAGCAGTTCTTC,CASSVAVYNEQFF
TRBV25-1,NA,TRBD2,TRBJ2-7,TGTGCCAGCAGTGACCCAGGGAGGGTTGGCTACGAGCAGTACTTC,CASSDPGRVGYEQYF
TRBV28,NA,TRBD2,TRBJ2-7,TGTGCCAGCAGCTCCCCTGCGGGAGGGCAGGTCGAGCAGTACTTC,CASSSPAGGQVEQYF
TRBV18,NA,NA,TRBJ2-6,TGTGCCAGCTCGCCACCTCAGGGGCGCTCTGGGGCCAACGTCCTGACTTTC,CASSPPQGRSGANVLTF
TRBV30,NA,NA,TRBJ2-7,TGTGCCTGGAGTGGGTCTGGGACCTACGAGCAGTACTTC,CAWSGSGTYEQYF
TRBV5-6,NA,TRBD1,TRBJ1-5,TGTGCCAGCAGCTTATACGCCGGGACAGGGACTCAGCCCCAGCATTTT,CASSLYAGTGTQPQHF
TRBV6-5,NA,NA,TRBJ1-2,TGTGCCAGCAATGAGGGGCTTAACTATGGCTACACCTTC,CASNEGLNYGYTF
TRBV14,NA,NA,TRBJ2-7,TGTGCCAGCAGCCAGGACGGATTCTCCTACGAGCAGTACTTC,CASSQDGFSYEQYF
TRBV9,NA,TRBD2,TRBJ2-7,TGTGCCAGCAGCAGACTAGCGGGAGCGACCTACGAGCAGTACTTC,CASSRLAGATYEQYF
TRBV9,NA,TRBD2,TRBJ2-1,TGTGCCAGCAGCTTAGCGGGCCCCTCCTACAATGAGCAGTTCTTC,CASSLAGPSYNEQFF
TRBV27,NA,TRBD1,TRBJ2-7,TGTGCCAGCAGTCGGGACAGAGTTTCCTACGAGCAGTACTTC,CASSRDRVSYEQYF
TRBV7-9,once,NA,TRBJ1-4,TGTGCCAGCAGCTTAAGGGACCCTATTAATGAAAAACTGTTTTTT,CASSLRDPINEKLFF
TRBV28,NA,TRBD1,TRBJ1-2,TGTGCCAGCAGCTCAGGGGGCTATGGCTACACCTTC,CASSSGGYGYTF
TRBV6-1,NA,NA,TRBJ2-6,TGTGCCAGCAGTGAAGAACTCTTCACGCCTGGGGCCAACGTCCTGACTTTC,CASSEELFTPGANVLTF
TRBV5-6,NA,TRBD2,TRBJ2-7,TGTGCCAGCAGCTTCAACCTAGCGGGAGTCGGCGAGCAGTACTTC,CASSFNLAGVGEQYF